Following are 16 T cell receptor beta chains from one sample sequenced in a study of memory CD4+ T cells and cytomegalovirus serostatus. Single viable CD3+CD4+CD8-CD45RO+ cells were sorted as the memory CD4+ T cells. The data were produced by immunoSEQ multiplex PCR, yet TCRdb's version contains in-frame clones alone and is incomplete. The sample consists of approximately 92,000 clones, 80% of them appearing once. Source material: memory CD4+ T cells from blood. These receptors all come from an adult in good health and CMV-seropositive.

The chain carries TRBV28 and TRBJ1-1; D gene unclear. There are 14 residues in the CDR3. Germline CDR1 is MDHEN and CDR2 is SYDVKM. V lost 6 bases and J lost 6, with 17 bases in between. The CDR3 here is CASSPDEGSAEAFF. CDR3 in DNA: TGTGCCAGCAGCCCCGATGAGGGATCGGCTGAAGCTTTCTTT.

The chain recombines TRBV9 with TRBJ2-5; D may be TRBD2 (5 bases). Germline-derived CDR1 and CDR2 are SGDLS and YYNGEE. The germline V and J ends were trimmed by 6 bases and 4 bases, with 22 bases remaining between them. This CDR3 contains 16 residues. The CDR3 DNA follows: TGTGCCAGCACCAAACTCCCGGGTCTAGAGGGAGAGACCCAGTACTTC. Translation: CASTKLPGLEGETQYF.

The chain employs TRBV7-2 and TRBJ1-2, with TRBD1 identical over 10 bases. The length of the CDR3 is 15 residues. V lost 1 base and J lost 3; bases outside the gene matches: 2. CDR1 is SGHTA, CDR2 FQGNSA, per germline. The CDR3 bases are TGTGCCAGCAGCTTAGGACAGGGGGCGTACTATGGCTACACCTTC. Protein product: CASSLGQGAYYGYTF.

This clone has just one count. The rearrangement joins TRBV6-6 to TRBJ2-2; D remains unclear. CDR1 is MNHNY, CDR2 SVGAGI, per germline (reference sequence). The V end was cut by 4 bases, the J end by 1 base, with 7 bases between. The CDR3 spans 14 residues. The CDR3 is CASSFRLNTGELFF. The CDR3 DNA sequence: TGTGCCAGCAGTTTTCGGCTGAACACCGGGGAGCTGTTTTTT.

This clone came up once. The CDR3 sequence: CASSLWGARDTEAFF. The CDR3, as DNA: TGCGCCAGCAGCTTATGGGGGGCGCGGGACACTGAAGCTTTCTTT. V and J are TRBV5-1 and TRBJ1-1, with D possibly matching TRBD1 (6 bases). Germline CDR1 and CDR2: SGHRS and YFSETQ. The CDR3 totals 15 residues. V was pared by 2 bases and J by 3 bases, with 14 bases between.

The count of this clone is one. The chain is built from TRBV7-2 and TRBJ2-3, with D tentatively TRBD2 (6 bases). Germline CDR1 reads SGHTA; CDR2 reads FQGNSA. The CDR3 is made up of 14 amino acids. V lost 3 bases and J lost 5, with 12 bases in between. CDR3 residues: CASSFTSSQDTQYF. In DNA, the CDR3 is TGTGCCAGCAGCTTTACTAGCTCCCAAGATACGCAGTATTTT.

V is TRBV5-1 and J is TRBJ2-7, with 7 bases identical to TRBD1. CDR1 SGHRS and CDR2 YFSETQ come from the germline V gene. V shed 4 bases, J shed 0 bases, and the junction held 4 bases outside the gene matches. The CDR3 is made up of 14 amino acids. This chain's CDR3 is CASSNTGVSYEQYF. The CDR3 region has the DNA TGCGCCAGCAGCAACACAGGGGTCTCCTACGAGCAGTACTTC.

This clone was found a few times. V gene TRBV7-9 combines with J gene TRBJ2-7; TRBD2 agrees at 7 bases. The CDR3 is made up of 14 amino acids. Germline V gives CDR1 SEHNR, CDR2 FQNEAQ (reference sequence). The ends lost 5 bases at V and 3 bases at J; junction bases unmatched: 7. The CDR3 loop reads CASSPGGTVYEQYF. Written as DNA, the CDR3 is TGTGCCAGCAGCCCCGGGGGGACCGTCTACGAGCAGTACTTC.

V usage is TRBV6-6 and J usage is TRBJ2-3; TRBD1 matches at 7 bases. Germline V gives CDR1 MNHNY, CDR2 SVGAGI (reference sequence). Germline trimming cut 5 bases from V and 2 bases from J; bases unmatched to any gene: 7. This CDR3 comprises 15 residues. CDR3 DNA sequence: TGTGCCAGCAGTGGAAAGGGACAGAACACAGATACGCAGTATTTT. Translating it yields CASSGKGQNTDTQYF.

The rearrangement links TRBV19 to TRBJ2-7; 13 bases fit TRBD2. This CDR3 has 16 residues. Germline V gene data show CDR1 as LNHDA and CDR2 as SQIVND (reference sequence). V lost 2 bases and J lost 4; bases outside the gene matches: 5. This chain's CDR3 is CASSIRTSGSQYEQYF. Written as DNA, the CDR3 is TGTGCCAGTAGTATAAGGACTAGCGGGAGTCAATACGAGCAGTACTTC.

The rearrangement links TRBV18 to TRBJ2-1; 14 bases match TRBD2. Germline V lookup: CDR1 KGHSH, CDR2 LQKENI. The CDR3 length is 20 residues. The J segment lost 2 bases and the V segment lost 1 base, leaving 10 bases of the junction unmatched. DNA of the CDR3: TGTGCCAGCTCACCACGCGGGACTAGCGGGAGCGGGCCGGCCTACAATGAGCAGTTCTTC. This encodes CASSPRGTSGSGPAYNEQFF.

The J gene is TRBJ2-1, the V gene TRBV7-6; 7 bases align to TRBD1. The V and J ends lost 5 bases and 0 bases, in that order; junction bases with no gene match: 4. The CDR3 covers 15 residues. Germline V CDR1 and CDR2: SGHVS, FNYEAQ. CDR3 sequence reads: CASSLTGSSYNEQFF. The CDR3 bases are TGTGCCAGCAGCCTGACAGGGAGCTCCTACAATGAGCAGTTCTTC.

The chain recombines TRBV11-3 with TRBJ1-1, with 8 bases that match TRBD1. Germline V gene data show CDR1 as SGHNT and CDR2 as YENEEA. V lost 9 bases to trimming and J lost 5 bases; unmatched junction nucleotides: 8. This CDR3 spans 13 amino acids. The CDR3 region is CASSNRGWTEAFF. CDR3 nucleotide sequence: TGTGCCAGTAGCAACAGGGGGTGGACTGAAGCTTTCTTT.

This chain connects TRBV7-9 to TRBJ2-1, with TRBD2 matching 10 bases. Losses at the gene ends were 1 base for V and 7 bases for J; bases not matched to a gene: 10. Germline V lookup: CDR1 SEHNR, CDR2 FQNEAQ (reference sequence). The CDR3 is 17 amino acids. The CDR3 sequence: CASSLGGWVAGGNEQFF. CDR3 DNA sequence: TGTGCCAGCAGCTTAGGGGGTTGGGTAGCGGGAGGTAATGAGCAGTTCTTC.

This clone was picked up a small number of times. The chain recombines TRBV7-2 with TRBJ1-2; D gene uncertain. The CDR3 length is 15 residues. Germline lookup yields CDR1 SGHTA and CDR2 FQGNSA. Deletions cut 1 base from V and 1 base from J, with 10 bases between. The chain's CDR3 is CASSLGTANNYGYTF. CDR3 nucleotide sequence: TGTGCCAGCAGCTTAGGTACGGCCAATAACTATGGCTACACCTTC. The full variable domain, rest sourced from reference TRBV7-2 and TRBJ1-2, is GAGVSQSPSNKVTEKGKDVELRCDPISGHTALYWYRQSLGQGLEFLIYFQGNSAPDKSGLPSDRFSAERTGGSVSTLTIQRTQQEDSAVYLCASSLGTANNYGYTFGSGTRLTVV.

This chain links TRBV28 with TRBJ1-4; 10 positions agree with TRBD1. V gave up 2 bases and J gave up 7 bases; unmatched junction bases: 4. There are 15 residues in the CDR3. Germline V gene lookup returns CDR1 MDHEN and CDR2 SYDVKM. CDR3 bases: TGTGCCAGCAGTTTACCGACAGGGGGCCTTGAAAAACTGTTTTTT. Translating gives CASSLPTGGLEKLFF.